The 10 T cell receptor beta chains below come from one sample, sequenced in a study of T cells in localized non-small cell lung cancer. TCRdb keeps only in-frame clones here, not all; method: immunoSEQ multiplex PCR. This sample yields over 25,000 clones, of which just under 80% are seen a single time; about 16% belongs to the top ten. The source was peripheral blood, collected before any cancer treatment. The receptors here all came from a male donor aged 60 or older with stage III squamous cell lung carcinoma.

This clone appeared a single time. This chain joins TRBV19 and TRBJ1-5; a weak D match, TRBD1 (5 bases). Germline-derived CDR1 and CDR2 are LNHDA and SQIVND (reference sequence). The V gene lost 2 bases and the J gene lost 0 bases, with 20 bases spanning the gap. The CDR3 is 19 residues long. The CDR3 spells CASSISGPGVRYSNQPQHF. The CDR3 nucleotides read TGTGCCAGTAGTATATCTGGCCCGGGGGTACGGTATAGCAATCAGCCCCAGCATTTT.

V usage is TRBV5-1 and J usage is TRBJ1-4; D is unresolved. CDR1 is SGHRS and CDR2 is YFSETQ in the germline V gene. CDR3 size: 15 residues. The V gene lost 1 base and the J gene lost 4 bases, with 11 bases spanning the gap. The CDR3 is CASSLIPGNNEKLFF. The CDR3 coding sequence is TGCGCCAGCAGCTTGATTCCGGGGAATAATGAAAAACTGTTTTTT.

The rearrangement links TRBV7-2 to TRBJ2-5, with 7 bases fitting TRBD1. Trimming at V came to 5 bases and at J to 4 bases, leaving 7 bases not matched to a gene. This CDR3 spans 14 amino acids. Looked up from germline, CDR1 is SGHTA and CDR2 is FQGNSA. The CDR3 loop is CASSPTTGTETQYF. The CDR3 coding sequence is TGTGCCAGCAGCCCCACGACAGGGACAGAGACCCAGTACTTC.

CDR3 DNA sequence: TGTGCTAGTGGTTTGCCAAATACTAGCGCGGGCCACGAGCAGTACTTC. Protein: CASGLPNTSAGHEQYF. The J gene is TRBJ2-7, the V gene TRBV12-5; 7 nucleotides agree with TRBD2. V gave up 2 bases and J gave up 5 bases; unmatched junction bases: 12. Germline CDR1 LGHNT, CDR2 FRNRAP. This CDR3 has 16 amino acids.

The chain links TRBV30 to TRBJ2-7; the match to TRBD1 covers 7 bases. V lost 4 bases and J lost 6; bases outside the gene matches: 12. There are 14 residues in the CDR3. CDR1 is GTSNPN and CDR2 is SVGIG in the germline V gene (reference sequence). For the CDR3, the DNA is TGTGCCTGGACTACCGGGACAGCCTTGATCGAGCAGTACTTC. Protein product: CAWTTGTALIEQYF. The complete variable domain, with remaining parts taken from reference TRBV30 and TRBJ2-7, reads SQTIHQWPATLVQPVGSPLSLECTVEGTSNPNLYWYRQAAGRGLQLLFYSVGIGQISSEVPQNLSASRPQDRQFILSSKKLLLSDSGFYLCAWTTGTALIEQYFGPGTRLTVT.

This rearrangement joins TRBV7-2 to TRBJ2-3; a weak D match, TRBD2 (5 bases). Germline V gene data show CDR1 as SGHTA and CDR2 as FQGNSA. V was clipped by 2 bases and J by 2 bases, with 8 bases between them. There are 14 residues in the CDR3. The chain's CDR3 is CASSLTAATDTQYF. The CDR3 DNA is TGTGCCAGCAGCTTAACAGCGGCCACAGATACGCAGTATTTT.

The chain couples TRBV5-6 to TRBJ1-1, with unresolved D. In germline, CDR1 is SGHDT, CDR2 YYEEEE. The CDR3 contains 11 residues. The ends were cut back, 4 bases at V and 3 bases at J, with 4 bases in the middle. CDR3: CASSLYTEAFF. For the CDR3, the DNA is TGTGCCAGCAGCCTGTACACTGAAGCTTTCTTT.

V is TRBV15 and J is TRBJ2-1; TRBD1 aligns across 9 bases. J lost 4 bases, V lost 5 bases, and 6 bases had no gene match. CDR1 and CDR2 from the germline V gene are LNHNV and YYDKDF (reference sequence). The CDR3 is made up of 15 amino acids. DNA of the CDR3: TGTGCCACCAGCTTTGACAGGGGGTTGTACAATGAGCAGTTCTTC. It encodes CATSFDRGLYNEQFF.

V usage is TRBV30 and J usage is TRBJ2-2; D may match TRBD1 or TRBD2 (6 bases each). The CDR3 runs to 16 residues. Germline CDR1 GTSNPN, CDR2 SVGIG (reference sequence). The V gene lost 0 bases and the J gene lost 3 bases, with 14 bases spanning the gap. The CDR3 DNA reads as TGTGCCTGGAGTGTATTAGGGGGGAGTGACACCGGGGAGCTGTTTTTT. It yields the protein CAWSVLGGSDTGELFF.

The chain couples TRBV28 to TRBJ2-7, with D unresolved. V lost 10 bases and J lost 4, with 14 bases in between. In germline, CDR1 is MDHEN, CDR2 SYDVKM. The CDR3 has 12 amino acids. CDR3 amino acids: CATTSREYEQYF. The CDR3 DNA reads as TGTGCCACCACCTCGAGAGAGTACGAGCAGTACTTC.